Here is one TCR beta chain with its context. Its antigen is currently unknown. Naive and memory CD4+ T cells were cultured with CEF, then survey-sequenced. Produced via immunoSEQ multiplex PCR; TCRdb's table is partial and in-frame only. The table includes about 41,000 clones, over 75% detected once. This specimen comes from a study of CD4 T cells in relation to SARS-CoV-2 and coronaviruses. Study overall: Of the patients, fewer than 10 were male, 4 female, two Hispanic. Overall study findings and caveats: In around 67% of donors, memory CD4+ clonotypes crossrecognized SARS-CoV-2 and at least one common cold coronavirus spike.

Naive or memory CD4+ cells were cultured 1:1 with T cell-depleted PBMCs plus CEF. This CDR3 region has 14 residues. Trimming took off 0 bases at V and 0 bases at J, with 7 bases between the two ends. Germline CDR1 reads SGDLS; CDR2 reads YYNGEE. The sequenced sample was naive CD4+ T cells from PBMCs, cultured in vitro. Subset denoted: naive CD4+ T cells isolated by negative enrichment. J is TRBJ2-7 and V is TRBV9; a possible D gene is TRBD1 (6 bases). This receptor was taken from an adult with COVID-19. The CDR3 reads CASSVGDTSYEQYF. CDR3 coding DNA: TGTGCCAGCAGCGTAGGGGACACCTCCTACGAGCAGTACTTC.